These 21 T cell receptor beta chains came from one sample sequenced in a study of T cell repertoires in cytomegalovirus infection. TCRdb itself ran the reads through MiXCR, one entry per CDR3 protein. The repertoire consists of around 490,000 distinct CDR3 sequences, with 26% occurring once and the leading ten covering roughly an eighth. Sequencing input: PBMCs. These receptors came from a human donor in good health (CMV status not recorded). Some clones in this sample may be carry-over from other donors' samples.

The chain uses TRBV25-1 and TRBJ1-1; 7 positions agree with TRBD1. The CDR3 has 17 residues. J was trimmed by 3 bases and V by 1 base; bases with no gene match: 11. CDR1 is MGHDK and CDR2 is SYGVNS in the germline V gene. CDR3: CASSESGSGGEDTEAFF. The CDR3 nucleotides read TGTGCCAGCAGTGAATCAGGGTCAGGGGGGGAGGACACTGAAGCTTTCTTT.

The chain is built from TRBV28 and TRBJ2-7; 7 bases are shared with TRBD1. The CDR3 extends over 14 amino acids. Germline V gene lookup returns CDR1 MDHEN and CDR2 SYDVKM. V gave up 7 bases and J gave up 2 bases; unmatched junction bases: 8. The CDR3 is CASNTGTETYEQYF. The CDR3 region has the DNA TGTGCCAGCAACACCGGGACAGAGACCTACGAGCAGTACTTC.

The J gene is TRBJ2-7, the V gene TRBV11-2, with a tentative D call TRBD2 (7 bases). Trimming shortened V by 3 bases and J by 1 base, and 16 bases separated the two germline ends. CDR1 is SGHAT, CDR2 FQNNGV, per germline. The CDR3 is made up of 16 amino acids. The CDR3 spells CASSFGGGERSYEQYV. CDR3 DNA sequence: TGTGCCAGCAGCTTCGGAGGGGGGGAGAGGTCCTACGAGCAGTACGTC.

This clonotype has ten or more counts. The chain has TRBV7-6 and TRBJ2-3; D could derive from TRBD1 or TRBD2 (6 bases each). Germline CDR1 is SGHVS and CDR2 is FNYEAQ. V dropped 4 bases and J dropped 4 bases, with 18 bases sitting between them. The CDR3 consists of 16 residues. This CDR3 reads CASSSLGGGGPDTQYF. CDR3 DNA sequence: TGTGCCAGCAGCTCCCTCGGAGGAGGGGGTCCAGATACGCAGTATTTT.

This sequence joins TRBV27 and TRBJ1-5; possibly TRBD1 for D (6 bases). This CDR3 has 15 amino acids. CDR1 MNHEY and CDR2 SMNVEV come from the germline V gene (reference sequence). Trimming stripped 6 bases from V and 3 bases from J, with 15 bases between. CDR3 nucleotides: TGTGCCAGCAGCCCGCTCACAGGGTACAATCAGCCCCAGCATTTT. Encoded protein: CASSPLTGYNQPQHF.

The gene calls are TRBV12-5 and TRBJ2-5; 8 positions match TRBD2. Trimming removed 7 bases from V and 5 bases from J; junction bases left unmatched: 18. The CDR3 covers 17 residues. Germline V gene data show CDR1 as LGHNT and CDR2 as FRNRAP. The CDR3 here is CASAQRESKGIGETQYF. In nucleotides, the CDR3 is TGTGCTAGTGCCCAGCGGGAGTCCAAAGGGATTGGGGAGACCCAGTACTTC.

This sequence joins TRBV10-3 and TRBJ2-1, with TRBD2 matching over 12 bases. CDR3 length: 13 amino acids. The V segment lost 7 bases and the J segment 7 bases; nucleotides outside the gene matches: 2. Germline values: CDR1 ENHRY, CDR2 SYGVKD. CDR3 nucleotides: TGTGCCATCATGGGGACTAGCGGGAATGAGCAGTTCTTC. It is translated as CAIMGTSGNEQFF.

This chain connects TRBV20-1 to TRBJ2-3, with D perhaps matching TRBD2 (6 bases). CDR1 and CDR2 from the germline V gene are DFQATT and SNEGSKA (reference sequence). The CDR3 contains 11 residues. For the CDR3, the DNA is TGCATGGTAGGACTACCAGATACGCAGTATTTT. Protein: CMVGLPDTQYF.

This clonotype occurred a few times. The rearrangement uses TRBV7-2 and TRBJ2-3; 10 nucleotides align to TRBD1. Looked up from germline, CDR1 is SGHTA and CDR2 is FQGNSA. The CDR3 contains 16 residues. Losses at the gene ends were 5 bases for V and 1 base for J; bases not matched to a gene: 6. The chain's CDR3 is CASSVTGTGGTDTQYF. CDR3 sequence (DNA): TGTGCCAGCAGCGTAACTGGGACAGGGGGCACAGATACGCAGTATTTT.

The chain is built from TRBV27 and TRBJ2-7; D gene ambiguous. This CDR3 spans 14 amino acids. V lost 5 bases and J lost 2, with 13 bases in between. The germline V gene has CDR1 MNHEY and CDR2 SMNVEV (reference sequence). CDR3 nucleotide sequence: TGTGCCAGCAGTAGAACGACACCAGCCTACGAGCAGTACTTC. It is translated as CASSRTTPAYEQYF.

This clonotype was detected only once. The V call is TRBV10-3, the J call TRBJ1-1, with D perhaps TRBD1 (5 bases). The germline CDR1 and CDR2 sequences are ENHRY and SYGVKD. The V gene lost 6 bases and the J gene lost 3 bases, with 5 bases spanning the gap. The CDR3 totals 11 residues. The CDR3 DNA follows: TGTGCCATCAGCAGGGACACTGAAGCTTTCTTT. Its protein is CAISRDTEAFF.

The chain recombines TRBV5-6 with TRBJ1-2, with 8 bases lining up with TRBD1. The CDR3 covers 14 residues. From germline, CDR1 is SGHDT and CDR2 YYEEEE. V shed 6 bases and J 9 bases; nucleotides not matched to a gene: 13. The CDR3 nucleotides read TGTGCCAGCACCTCAGGGGGCTCCCCCGCGAGCTACACCTTC. It codes for CASTSGGSPASYTF.

The J gene is TRBJ2-2, the V gene TRBV30, with TRBD1 matching 9 bases. Per the germline V gene, CDR1 is GTSNPN and CDR2 is SVGIG (reference sequence). CDR3 length: 16 amino acids. With V trimmed by 4 bases and J by 9 bases, 15 bases remained unmatched. The CDR3 DNA reads as TGTGCCTGGAATGGAGATACAGGGGGCACGGGAAGGGAGCTGTTTTTT. Translated: CAWNGDTGGTGRELFF.

This clonotype was observed a few times. The V and J genes are TRBV6-5 and TRBJ2-3; 7 positions agree with TRBD2. Per the germline V gene, CDR1 is MNHEY and CDR2 is SVGAGI. Unmatched junction bases numbered 7, after V lost 6 bases and J lost 4 bases. The CDR3 length is 14 residues. The CDR3 sequence: CASRSSGIADTQYF. The CDR3 region has the DNA TGTGCCAGCAGATCCAGCGGGATCGCAGATACGCAGTATTTT.

This rearrangement joins TRBV7-2 to TRBJ1-5, with D unresolved. This CDR3 contains 16 residues. The V and J ends lost 5 bases and 0 bases respectively, with 14 bases between them. Per the germline V gene, CDR1 is SGHTA and CDR2 is FQGNSA. The CDR3 DNA reads as TGTGCCAGCAGCGCTATCGGTGGATTTAGCAATCAGCCCCAGCATTTT. It specifies CASSAIGGFSNQPQHF.

The chain couples TRBV19 to TRBJ2-7; 7 nucleotides agree with TRBD2. Germline V gene sequence: CDR1 LNHDA, CDR2 SQIVND (reference sequence). This CDR3 is built from 14 residues. Germline trimming cut 11 bases from V and 2 bases from J; bases unmatched to any gene: 12. CDR3 residues: CASRAGEGPYEQYF. CDR3 coding DNA: TGTGCCTCCAGGGCTGGGGAGGGTCCCTACGAGCAGTACTTC.

This clonotype turned up a few times. This chain joins TRBV19 and TRBJ1-5; the D is unclear. With 4 bases removed from V and 8 bases from J, the gap between germline ends came to 15 bases. The germline gives CDR1 LNHDA, CDR2 SQIVND (reference sequence). The CDR3 loop spans 14 amino acids. DNA of the CDR3: TGTGCCAGTAGTACCACGGGGTGGAAGGAGCCCCAGCATTTT. Amino acids: CASSTTGWKEPQHF.

This rearrangement joins TRBV5-5 to TRBJ2-5, with D possibly matching TRBD2 (5 bases). Germline CDR1 is SGHKS and CDR2 is YYEKEE (reference sequence). Deletions cut 4 bases from V and 3 bases from J, with 10 bases between. The length of the CDR3 is 13 residues. CDR3 coding DNA: TGTGCCAGCAGCCTGGACTCCGAAGAGACCCAGTACTTC. Its translation is CASSLDSEETQYF.

This clonotype has just one count. This sequence joins TRBV28 and TRBJ2-1, with 7 bases fitting TRBD2. CDR1 MDHEN and CDR2 SYDVKM come from the germline V gene. J gave up 10 bases and V 2 bases, and 5 bases lay outside the gene matches. The CDR3 sequence is 13 residues long. Here the CDR3 DNA reads TGTGCCAGCAGTTTAGGGGGGGTATGGGAGCAGTTCTTC. Protein sequence: CASSLGGVWEQFF. Full variable domain (missing parts from reference TRBV28 and TRBJ2-1): DVKVTQSSRYLVKRTGEKVFLECVQDMDHENMFWYRQDPGLGLRLIYFSYDVKMKEKGDIPEGYSVSREKKERFSLILESASTNQTSMYLCASSLGGVWEQFFGPGTRLTVL.

The chain employs TRBV15 and TRBJ2-1; D uncertain. The CDR3 totals 13 residues. Trimming pared 6 bases from V and 4 bases from J, leaving 10 bases between. CDR1 and CDR2 from the germline V gene are LNHNV and YYDKDF (reference sequence). CDR3 in amino acids: CATSGGRYNEQFF. The CDR3 coding sequence is TGTGCCACCAGTGGCGGCAGGTACAATGAGCAGTTCTTC.

The chain has TRBV28 and TRBJ2-7; D possibly matches TRBD1 or TRBD2 (5 bases each). The CDR3 covers 14 residues. The V gene's germline CDR1 is MDHEN and CDR2 SYDVKM. V was clipped by 3 bases and J by 4 bases, with 13 bases between them. The CDR3 DNA reads as TGTGCCAGCAGTTTGCCCCGGGGCTGGTACGAGCAGTACTTC. Encoded protein: CASSLPRGWYEQYF.